The entry that follows covers one TCR beta chain sequence. The target of this receptor is not known. No quality values exist for individual bases; no much larger clone is one base distant. The collaborating institutions used their own protocols to collect whole blood in K2EDTA tubes. For TCRbeta analysis, collaborators shipped samples in one of three forms: frozen whole blood, isolated PBMCs, or DNA extracted from either of those sample types. TCRbeta CDR3 regions were amplified from genomic DNA using the immunoSEQ Assay, a bias-controlled multiplex PCR. As for how the authors treated the data: The number of nucleated cells in each sample was estimated from the amplification of reference gene primers within the assay. Sequence reads were collapsed and filtered to measure the absolute abundance of every unique TCRbeta CDR3 rearrangement. For each sample, productive Simpson clonality was calculated as the square root of Simpson's diversity index across productive rearrangements. TCRdb carries this immuneACCESS record with in-frame sequences only. Its versions omit some clonotypes, under half of them owing to an unresolved V gene in the studies checked, with the rest unexplained. For V, J and clone size, that table is used; D and trimming come from the DNA. This sample has around 65,000 clones in its table, and about 82% of those were observed once. Of the sample, approximately 39% falls within the top ten clones.

The sample is drawn from a study of blood T cell repertoires in COVID-19 (TCRdb year 2020). General notes on the study: Samples from collaborators originated in the United States, Italy and Spain and spanned both the acute and convalescent phases of COVID-19. The material from the prospective study consisted of cDNA or gDNA derived from T cells, B-cell-depleted T cells, or PBMCs. Subjects who had been exposed to COVID-19, were actively infected with it, or had recovered from it provided the deeply sampled blood TCRbeta repertoires that made up the dataset. The repertoires were released in a freely available public database intended as a resource for research on the immune response to SARS-CoV-2. The samples were drawn from two sources: the first 160 participants of the ongoing ImmuneRACE study, and 1,000 to 1,500 subjects contributed by 6 global collaborators. Nearly every sample came with metadata listing a de-identified subject ID, COVID-19 status, age in years and sex. Where HLA class I and class II types were available, the types were taken from metadata supplied by the sample provider, not from assay-based typing. Here is what the overall study found, with its caveats: The amount of clinical and demographic metadata varied by source and participant and was provided uncurated.

The CDR3 contains 14 residues, cysteine and phenylalanine counted. Kept here is only the CDR3 DNA, which spans 42 bases and is read in frame from base 1. After removal of 5 bases from V and 4 bases from J, the junction retains 4 bases not matched to a gene. Reading the germline V gene gives CDR1 SNHLY and CDR2 FYNNEI. The origin of this receptor is a human donor in a cohort sampled during active COVID-19. The receptor chain draws on TRBV2 and TRBJ1-1, with 10 bases in between that match TRBD1. Material for sequencing was peripheral blood. The CDR3 loop reads CASSRQGATTEAFF. The sequence in DNA is TGTGCCAGCAGTCGACAGGGGGCGACCACTGAAGCTTTCTTT.